This T cell receptor (beta chain) was sequenced in a study of long-term antiretroviral therapy in people with HIV. Germline V gene sequence: CDR1 SNHLY, CDR2 FYNNEI. V was clipped by 6 bases and J by 2 bases, with 14 bases between them. The CDR3 runs to 14 residues. Running of the v3.0 immunoSEQ assay took place at survey level. The protocol was immunoSEQ multiplex PCR, while the TCRdb copy is restricted to in-frame clones and leaves out a portion. The data contain 44,000 or so clones, about 95% of them singletons. The chain links TRBV2 to TRBJ2-7; perhaps TRBD1 as D (6 bases). The sequence derives from a woman aged 45-65 years with HIV. The sample here was unsorted PBMCs, taken 3.7 years after starting antiretroviral therapy. The CDR3 spells CASRLRDNTYEQYF. As DNA, the CDR3 is TGTGCCAGCAGATTACGGGACAACACCTACGAGCAGTACTTC.